This TCR beta chain was identified in a study of T-cell reconstitution after alpha-beta-depleted transplantation in children. Preparing the TCRbeta library involved the use of unique molecular identifiers. TCRdb re-called the PCR reads through MiXCR, storing one row per CDR3 protein. The table lists some 340,000 distinct CDR3 sequences, about 9.3% of them singletons. Germline CDR1 is SGHTA and CDR2 is FQGNSA. Between the trimmed V and J ends, which lost 1 base and 7 bases, there was a span of 10 bases. The CDR3 runs 13 residues. The TCR originated in a human donor who donated a stem cell graft to a child with acute lymphoblastic leukemia. This chain joins TRBV7-2 and TRBJ2-5, with D uncertain. The specimen comprised PBMCs from the stem cell graft donor, sampled from the stem cell graft. CDR3 in DNA: TGTGCCAGCAGCTTAGGGGGTCCTTCGACCCAGTACTTC. Encoded protein: CASSLGGPSTQYF.